The rows below give T cell receptor beta chains drawn from one sample of a study of blood T cell repertoires in COVID-19. Sequenced by immunoSEQ multiplex PCR; TCRdb stores in-frame clones only, minus some. The repertoire holds some 150,000 clones, with roughly 80% as singletons. Sequenced material: peripheral blood. These receptor sequences come from a human donor in a cohort sampled during active COVID-19. The CDR3 runs from the conserved cysteine through the conserved F or W. A D gene is named only where the DNA matches it firmly. Only some rows state a clone size, as once, few, many or a class for expanded clones.

TRBD1 | TRBJ2-6 | NA | TRBV7-9 | CASTTDRGSGANVLTF | TGTGCCAGCACCACCGACAGGGGATCTGGGGCCAACGTCCTGACTTTC
TRBD2 | TRBJ2-5 | once | TRBV2 | CASSEERLAGGAQYF | TGTGCCAGCAGTGAAGAAAGACTAGCGGGCGGTGCCCAGTACTTC
NA | TRBJ1-2 | NA | TRBV28 | CASRGGAGSGLDGYTF | TGTGCCAGCAGGGGAGGGGCAGGGAGTGGTTTAGATGGCTACACCTTC
TRBD2 | TRBJ2-5 | NA | TRBV27 | CASSLTGGRETQYF | TGTGCCAGCAGTTTAACGGGGGGGCGAGAGACCCAGTACTTC
NA | TRBJ2-7 | NA | TRBV19 | CASSITGKVYEQYF | TGTGCCAGTAGTATCACAGGGAAAGTATACGAGCAGTACTTC
NA | TRBJ1-4 | NA | TRBV5-6 | CASTGGEKLFF | TGTGCCAGCACCGGAGGGGAAAAACTGTTTTTT
NA | TRBJ1-5 | NA | TRBV7-2 | CASSSDGPGQPQHF | TGTGCCAGCAGCTCGGACGGCCCGGGGCAGCCCCAGCATTTT
NA | TRBJ2-7 | NA | TRBV7-2 | CASSRRTDYEQYF | TGTGCCAGCAGCCGGAGGACAGACTACGAGCAGTACTTC
NA | TRBJ1-2 | NA | TRBV19 | CASSPRNYGYTF | TGTGCCAGTAGTCCGCGGAACTATGGCTACACCTTC
TRBD2 | TRBJ2-5 | NA | TRBV3-1/TRBV3-2 | CASSPRGGQETQYF | TGTGCCAGCAGCCCGCGGGGGGGGCAAGAGACCCAGTACTTC
NA | TRBJ1-2 | NA | TRBV10-3 | CAISEAGTKINYGYTF | TGTGCCATCAGTGAAGCCGGGACTAAGATAAACTATGGCTACACCTTC
TRBD2 | TRBJ2-3 | NA | TRBV5-1 | CASRDGRGGDTQYF | TGCGCCAGCAGAGATGGGCGCGGGGGAGATACGCAGTATTTT
NA | TRBJ1-1 | NA | TRBV20-1 | CSASPIGFGDTEAFF | TGCAGTGCTAGTCCTATCGGGTTCGGTGACACTGAAGCTTTCTTT
TRBD2 | TRBJ2-4 | NA | TRBV3-1/TRBV3-2 | CASSHKTSLAKNIQYF | TGTGCCAGCAGCCACAAGACTAGCCTAGCCAAAAACATTCAGTACTTC
TRBD2 | TRBJ2-5 | NA | TRBV10-1 | CASIRPSGGAKETQYF | TGCGCCAGCATTAGGCCTAGCGGGGGGGCTAAAGAGACCCAGTACTTC
NA | TRBJ1-6 | NA | TRBV19 | CASRQAGQLNSPLHF | TGTGCCAGTAGACAAGCTGGACAGCTAAATTCACCCCTCCACTTT
NA | TRBJ1-1 | NA | TRBV9 | CASSEPKGGRFEAFF | TGTGCCAGCAGCGAACCCAAGGGGGGGCGCTTTGAAGCTTTCTTT
TRBD2 | TRBJ2-1 | NA | TRBV30 | CAWSGLVAGTNEQFF | TGTGCCTGGAGTGGTTTGGTAGCGGGGACAAATGAGCAGTTCTTC
NA | TRBJ2-6 | NA | TRBV7-8 | CASSFLEAGANVLTF | TGTGCCAGCAGCTTCCTTGAGGCTGGGGCCAACGTCCTGACTTTC
TRBD1 | TRBJ2-3 | NA | TRBV28 | CASSLGGQGTDTQYF | TGTGCCAGCAGTTTAGGGGGACAGGGCACAGATACGCAGTATTTT
TRBD2 | TRBJ2-7 | NA | TRBV10-2 | CASSEQSGNPYEQYF | TGCGCCAGCAGTGAGCAAAGCGGGAACCCCTACGAGCAGTACTTC
TRBD1 | TRBJ1-4 | once | TRBV7-2 | CASSLRGDSNEKLFF | TGTGCCAGCAGCTTAAGGGGGGACAGCAATGAAAAACTGTTTTTT
TRBD1 | TRBJ1-5 | NA | TRBV5-1 | CASSPQGAGQPQHF | TGCGCCAGCAGCCCACAGGGGGCGGGTCAGCCCCAGCATTTT
NA | TRBJ2-2 | NA | TRBV9 | CASSVRGGANTGELFF | TGTGCCAGCAGCGTAAGGGGGGGCGCCAACACCGGGGAGCTGTTTTTT
NA | TRBJ1-1 | once | TRBV11-3 | CASSQRSVSEAFF | TGTGCCAGCAGCCAGAGGTCGGTATCGGAAGCTTTCTTT
NA | TRBJ1-1 | NA | TRBV15 | CATSRGGTPGEAFF | TGTGCCACCAGCAGAGGGGGGACACCCGGGGAAGCTTTCTTT
TRBD1 | TRBJ1-5 | few | TRBV2 | CASTRDRGQPQHF | TGTGCCAGCACCAGGGACAGGGGTCAGCCCCAGCATTTT
NA | TRBJ2-1 | NA | TRBV20-1 | CSASNPLTGSSYNEQFF | TGCAGTGCTAGTAATCCCCTAACGGGAAGCTCCTACAATGAGCAGTTCTTC
TRBD1 | TRBJ2-2 | NA | TRBV6-5 | CASRWTGPSGELFF | TGTGCCAGCAGATGGACAGGCCCTTCCGGGGAGCTGTTTTTT
NA | TRBJ1-3 | few | TRBV4-3 | CASSHSGASGNTIYF | TGCGCCAGCAGCCACAGCGGGGCCTCTGGAAACACCATATATTTT
TRBD2 | TRBJ2-5 | NA | TRBV28 | CASKLTSGGGETQYF | TGTGCCAGCAAACTGACTAGCGGGGGCGGGGAGACCCAGTACTTC
TRBD1 | TRBJ1-2 | NA | TRBV11-3 | CASSRQGENYGYTF | TGTGCCAGCAGCCGCCAGGGGGAAAACTATGGCTACACCTTC
TRBD1 | TRBJ1-2 | NA | TRBV7-9 | CASSLTGEANYGYTF | TGTGCCAGCAGCCTTACAGGGGAAGCTAACTATGGCTACACCTTC
NA | TRBJ1-2 | NA | TRBV12-3/TRBV12-4 | CASSFREGSGYTF | TGTGCCAGCAGTTTCAGGGAAGGCTCTGGCTACACCTTC
NA | TRBJ1-1 | NA | TRBV18 | CASQAQTSDTEAFF | TGTGCCAGCCAAGCCCAAACGTCGGACACTGAAGCTTTCTTT
TRBD1 | TRBJ1-2 | NA | TRBV30 | CAWMKDRSLANYGYTF | TGTGCCTGGATGAAGGACAGGTCCCTAGCTAACTATGGCTACACCTTC